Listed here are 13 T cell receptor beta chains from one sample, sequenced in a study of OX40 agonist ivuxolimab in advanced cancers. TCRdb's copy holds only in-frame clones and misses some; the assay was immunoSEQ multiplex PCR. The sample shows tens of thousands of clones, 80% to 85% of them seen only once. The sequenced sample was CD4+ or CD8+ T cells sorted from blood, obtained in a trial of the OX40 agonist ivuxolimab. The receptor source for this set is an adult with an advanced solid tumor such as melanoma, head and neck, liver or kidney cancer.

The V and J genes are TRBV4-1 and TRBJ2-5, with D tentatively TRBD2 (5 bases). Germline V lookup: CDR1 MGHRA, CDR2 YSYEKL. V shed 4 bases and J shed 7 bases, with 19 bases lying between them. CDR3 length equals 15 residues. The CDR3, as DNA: TGCGCCAGCAGCCCCTCGTTGTCGAATGGAGGGACCCAGTACTTC. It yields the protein CASSPSLSNGGTQYF.

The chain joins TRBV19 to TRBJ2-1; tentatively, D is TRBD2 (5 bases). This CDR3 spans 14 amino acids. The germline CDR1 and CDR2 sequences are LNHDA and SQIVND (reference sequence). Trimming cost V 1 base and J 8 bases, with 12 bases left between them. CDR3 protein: CASSIGLAGYEQFF. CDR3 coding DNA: TGTGCCAGTAGTATAGGGCTAGCCGGCTATGAGCAGTTCTTC. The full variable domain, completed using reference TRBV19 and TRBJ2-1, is DGGITQSPKYLFRKEGQNVTLSCEQNLNHDAMYWYRQDPGQGLRLIYYSQIVNDFQKGDIAEGYSVSREKKESFPLTVTSAQKNPTAFYLCASSIGLAGYEQFFGPGTRLTVL.

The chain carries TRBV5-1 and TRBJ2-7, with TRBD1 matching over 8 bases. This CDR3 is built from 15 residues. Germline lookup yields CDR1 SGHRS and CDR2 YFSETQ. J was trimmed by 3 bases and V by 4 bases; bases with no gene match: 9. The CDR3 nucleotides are TGCGCCAGCAGCCGACCGGACAGGGCCGACTACGAGCAGTACGTC. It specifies CASSRPDRADYEQYV.

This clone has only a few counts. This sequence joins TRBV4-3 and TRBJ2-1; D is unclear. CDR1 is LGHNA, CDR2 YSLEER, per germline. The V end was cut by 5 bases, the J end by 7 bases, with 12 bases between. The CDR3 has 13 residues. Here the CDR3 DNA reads TGCGCCAGCAGCTCCTATGCCGGGAATGAGCAGTTCTTC. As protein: CASSSYAGNEQFF.

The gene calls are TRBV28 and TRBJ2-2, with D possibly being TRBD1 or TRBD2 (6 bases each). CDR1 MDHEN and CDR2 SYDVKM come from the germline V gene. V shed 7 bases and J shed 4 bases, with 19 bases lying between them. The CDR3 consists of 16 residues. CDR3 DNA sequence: TGTGCCAGCATTGGGGGCGGGGTTTTACCCACCGGGGAGCTGTTTTTT. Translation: CASIGGGVLPTGELFF. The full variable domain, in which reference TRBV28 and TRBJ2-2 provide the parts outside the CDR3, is DVKVTQSSRYLVKRTGEKVFLECVQDMDHENMFWYRQDPGLGLRLIYFSYDVKMKEKGDIPEGYSVSREKKERFSLILESASTNQTSMYLCASIGGGVLPTGELFFGEGSRLTVL.

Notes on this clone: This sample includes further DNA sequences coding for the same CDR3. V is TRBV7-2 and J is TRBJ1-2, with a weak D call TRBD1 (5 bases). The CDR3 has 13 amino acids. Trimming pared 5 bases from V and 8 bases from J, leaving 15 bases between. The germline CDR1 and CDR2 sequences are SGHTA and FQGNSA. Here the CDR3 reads CASSRGTGRGYTF. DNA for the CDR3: TGTGCCAGCAGCCGCGGGACGGGAAGGGGCTACACCTTC.

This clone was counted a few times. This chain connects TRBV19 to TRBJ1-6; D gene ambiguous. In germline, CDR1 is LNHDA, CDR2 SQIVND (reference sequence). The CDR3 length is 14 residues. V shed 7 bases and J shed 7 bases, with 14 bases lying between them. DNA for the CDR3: TGTGCCAGTACTCGGGGAAGTGGCAATTCACCCCTCCACTTT. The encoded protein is CASTRGSGNSPLHF.

The CDR3 DNA is TGTGCCAGCACCCAAGCAAACTACGAGCAGTACTTC. Its translation: CASTQANYEQYF. The V call is TRBV7-9, the J call TRBJ2-7; no reliable D call. The CDR3 covers 12 residues. Trimming took off 7 bases at V and 3 bases at J, with 10 bases between the two ends. Per the germline V gene, CDR1 is SEHNR and CDR2 is FQNEAQ (reference sequence).

The chain's CDR3 is CASSLVASLTQPQHF. The CDR3 DNA reads as TGTGCCAGCAGCTTGGTCGCTTCTCTAACTCAGCCCCAGCATTTT. The chain carries TRBV7-2 and TRBJ1-5; D uncertain. The ends were cut back, 3 bases at V and 6 bases at J, with 15 bases in the middle. The CDR3 length is 15 residues. Germline CDR1 reads SGHTA; CDR2 reads FQGNSA.

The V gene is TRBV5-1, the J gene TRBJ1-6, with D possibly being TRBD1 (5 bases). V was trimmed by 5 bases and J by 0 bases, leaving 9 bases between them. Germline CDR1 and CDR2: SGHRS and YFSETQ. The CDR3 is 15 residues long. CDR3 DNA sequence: TGCGCCAGCAGGGGGGGATCCTCCTATAATTCACCCCTCCACTTT. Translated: CASRGGSSYNSPLHF. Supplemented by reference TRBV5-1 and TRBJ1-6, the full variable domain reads KAGVTQTPRYLIKTRGQQVTLSCSPISGHRSVSWYQQTPGQGLQFLFEYFSETQRNKGNFPGRFSGRQFSNSRSEMNVSTLELGDSALYLCASRGGSSYNSPLHFGNGTRLTVT.

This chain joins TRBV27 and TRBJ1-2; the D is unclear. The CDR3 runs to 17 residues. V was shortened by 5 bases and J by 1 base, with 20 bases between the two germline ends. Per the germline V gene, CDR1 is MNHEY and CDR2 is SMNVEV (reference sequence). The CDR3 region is CASSRKPQPGFNYGYTF. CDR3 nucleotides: TGTGCCAGCAGTCGCAAACCTCAACCGGGTTTTAACTATGGCTACACCTTC.

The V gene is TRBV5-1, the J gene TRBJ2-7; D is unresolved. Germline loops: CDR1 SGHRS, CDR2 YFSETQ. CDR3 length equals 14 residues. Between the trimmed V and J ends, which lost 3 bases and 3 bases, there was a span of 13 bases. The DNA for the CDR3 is TGCGCCAGCAGCTGGCCAGACGGAGACTACGAGCAGTACTTC. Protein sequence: CASSWPDGDYEQYF.

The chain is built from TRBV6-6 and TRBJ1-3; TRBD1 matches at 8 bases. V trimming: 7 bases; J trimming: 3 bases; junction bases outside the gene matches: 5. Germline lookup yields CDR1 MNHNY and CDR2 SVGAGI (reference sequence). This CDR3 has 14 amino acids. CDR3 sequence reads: CASNKDRDGNTIYF. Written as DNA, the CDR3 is TGTGCCAGCAATAAGGACAGGGATGGAAACACCATATATTTT.